The TCR beta chain described here comes from a study of human T cells and chemical hapten exposure. MiXCR, applied by TCRdb to the RACE reads, yields one record per CDR3 protein. The sample comprises about 180,000 distinct CDR3 sequences, around 30% of which are singletons, and about 2.7% rests with the top ten. Stated time point: pre-sensitization, week 0. Described treatment: therapeutic diphenylcyclopropenone sensitization with weekly scalp DPC. Concerning this clonotype itself: It is unclear where the CDR3 begins or ends on the DNA, so no DNA is shown, and the CDR3 is as TCRdb lists it.

The sequenced sample was whole blood, obtained in connection with sensitization to the hapten diphenylcyclopropenone (DPC). The receptor comes from a woman under 40 with alopecia areata. Some clones in this sample may be carry-over from other donors' samples.

This chain's CDR3 is CASFAAGNTKSSYNEQFF. The chain couples TRBV21-1 to TRBJ2-1; the tabulated D call, TRBD2, remains unverified against the DNA. TRBV21-1 is listed as a pseudogene. The CDR3 length equals 18 residues, ends included.